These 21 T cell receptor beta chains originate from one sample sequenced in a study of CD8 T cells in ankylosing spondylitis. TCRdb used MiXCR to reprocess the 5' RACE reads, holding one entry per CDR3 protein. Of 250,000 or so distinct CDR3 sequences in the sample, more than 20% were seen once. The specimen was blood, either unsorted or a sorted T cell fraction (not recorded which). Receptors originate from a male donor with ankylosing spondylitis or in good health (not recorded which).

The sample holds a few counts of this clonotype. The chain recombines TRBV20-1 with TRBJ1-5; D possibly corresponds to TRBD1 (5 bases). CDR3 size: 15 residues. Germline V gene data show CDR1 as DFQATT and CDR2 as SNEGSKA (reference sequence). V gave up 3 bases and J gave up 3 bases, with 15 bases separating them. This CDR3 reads CSASRRVIDNQPQHF. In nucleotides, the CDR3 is TGCAGTGCTAGCCGCAGGGTTATTGACAATCAGCCCCAGCATTTT.

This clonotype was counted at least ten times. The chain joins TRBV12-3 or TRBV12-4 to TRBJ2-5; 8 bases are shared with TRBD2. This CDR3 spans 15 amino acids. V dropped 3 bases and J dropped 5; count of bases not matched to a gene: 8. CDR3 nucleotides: TGTGCCAGCAGTTTCGATGCGGGGGGCCAGGAGACCCAGTACTTC. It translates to CASSFDAGGQETQYF.

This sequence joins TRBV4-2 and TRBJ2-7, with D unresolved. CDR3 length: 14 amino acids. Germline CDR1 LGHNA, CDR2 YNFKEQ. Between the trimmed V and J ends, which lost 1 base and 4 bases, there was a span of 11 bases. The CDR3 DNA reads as TGTGCCAGCAGCCAAGCAACGGCTTCATACGAGCAGTACTTC. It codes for CASSQATASYEQYF.

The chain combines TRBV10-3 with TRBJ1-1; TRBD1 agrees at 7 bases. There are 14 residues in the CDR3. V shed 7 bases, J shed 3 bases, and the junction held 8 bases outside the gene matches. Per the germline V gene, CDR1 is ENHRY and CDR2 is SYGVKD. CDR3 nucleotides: TGTGCCATCACCTCGACAGGGAAGGACACTGAAGCTTTCTTT. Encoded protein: CAITSTGKDTEAFF.

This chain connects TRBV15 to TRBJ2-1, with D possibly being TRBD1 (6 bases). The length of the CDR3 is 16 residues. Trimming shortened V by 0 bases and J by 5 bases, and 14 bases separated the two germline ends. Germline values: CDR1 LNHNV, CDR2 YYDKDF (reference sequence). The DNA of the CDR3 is TGTGCCACCAGCAGAGATCAGGGGTCATGGAACAATGAGCAGTTCTTC. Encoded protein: CATSRDQGSWNNEQFF.

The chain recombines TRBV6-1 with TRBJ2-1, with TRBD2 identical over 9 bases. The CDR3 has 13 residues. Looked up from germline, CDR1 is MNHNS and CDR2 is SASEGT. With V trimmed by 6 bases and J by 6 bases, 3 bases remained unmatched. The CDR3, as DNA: TGTGCCAGCAGCCGTAGCGGGGGCAATGAGCAGTTCTTC. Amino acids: CASSRSGGNEQFF.

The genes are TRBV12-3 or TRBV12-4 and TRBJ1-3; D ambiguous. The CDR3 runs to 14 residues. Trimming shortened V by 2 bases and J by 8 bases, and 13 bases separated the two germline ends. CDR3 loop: CASSLTAGVDTIYF. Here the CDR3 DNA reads TGTGCCAGCAGTTTAACGGCAGGAGTCGACACCATATATTTT.

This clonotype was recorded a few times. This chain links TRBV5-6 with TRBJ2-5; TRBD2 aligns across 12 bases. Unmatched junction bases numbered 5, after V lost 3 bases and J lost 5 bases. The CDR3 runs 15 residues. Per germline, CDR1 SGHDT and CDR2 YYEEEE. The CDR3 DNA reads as TGTGCCAGCAGCTCACTAGCGGGGGGCTTGGAGACCCAGTACTTC. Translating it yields CASSSLAGGLETQYF.

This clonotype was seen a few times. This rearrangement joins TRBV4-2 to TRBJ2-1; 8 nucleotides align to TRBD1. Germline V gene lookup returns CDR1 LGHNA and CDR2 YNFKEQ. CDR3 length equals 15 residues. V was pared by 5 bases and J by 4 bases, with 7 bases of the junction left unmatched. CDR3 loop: CASSERRTGYNEQFF. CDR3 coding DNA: TGTGCCAGCAGCGAACGAAGGACAGGGTACAATGAGCAGTTCTTC.

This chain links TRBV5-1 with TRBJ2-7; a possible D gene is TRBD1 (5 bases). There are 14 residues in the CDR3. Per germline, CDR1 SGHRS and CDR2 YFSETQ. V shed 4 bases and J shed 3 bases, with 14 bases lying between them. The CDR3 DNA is TGCGCCAGCAGCCAAGGGGTCCCGAGCTACGAGCAGTACTTC. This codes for CASSQGVPSYEQYF.

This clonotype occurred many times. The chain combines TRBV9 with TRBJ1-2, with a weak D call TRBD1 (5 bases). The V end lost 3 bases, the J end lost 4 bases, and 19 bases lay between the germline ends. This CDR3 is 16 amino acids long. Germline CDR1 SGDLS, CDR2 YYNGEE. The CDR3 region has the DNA TGTGCCAGCAGCGACGCAGGTGGGGGACTGGGCTATGGCTACACCTTC. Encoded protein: CASSDAGGGLGYGYTF.

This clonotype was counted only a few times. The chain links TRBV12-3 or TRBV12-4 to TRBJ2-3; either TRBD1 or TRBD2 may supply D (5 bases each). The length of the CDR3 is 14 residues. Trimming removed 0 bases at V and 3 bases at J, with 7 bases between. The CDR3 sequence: CASSLAGETDTQYF. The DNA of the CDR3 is TGTGCCAGCAGTTTAGCGGGGGAGACAGATACGCAGTATTTT.

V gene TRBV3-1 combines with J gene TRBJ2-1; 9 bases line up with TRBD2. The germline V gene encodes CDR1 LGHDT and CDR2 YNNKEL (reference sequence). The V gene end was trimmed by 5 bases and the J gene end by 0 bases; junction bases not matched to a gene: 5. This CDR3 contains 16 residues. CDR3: CASSERGVGSYNEQFF. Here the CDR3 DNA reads TGTGCCAGCAGCGAGCGGGGGGTCGGCTCCTACAATGAGCAGTTCTTC.

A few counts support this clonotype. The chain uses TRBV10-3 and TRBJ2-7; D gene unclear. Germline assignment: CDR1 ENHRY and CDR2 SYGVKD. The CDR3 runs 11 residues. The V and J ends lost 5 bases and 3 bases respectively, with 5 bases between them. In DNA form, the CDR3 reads TGTGCCATCAGTCTCAGCTACGAGCAGTACTTC. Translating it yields CAISLSYEQYF.

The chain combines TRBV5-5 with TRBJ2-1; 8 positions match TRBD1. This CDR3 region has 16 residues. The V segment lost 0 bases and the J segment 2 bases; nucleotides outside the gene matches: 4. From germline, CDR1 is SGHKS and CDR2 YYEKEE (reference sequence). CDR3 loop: CASSLGGTGAYNEQFF. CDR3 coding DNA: TGTGCCAGCAGCTTGGGCGGGACAGGTGCCTACAATGAGCAGTTCTTC.

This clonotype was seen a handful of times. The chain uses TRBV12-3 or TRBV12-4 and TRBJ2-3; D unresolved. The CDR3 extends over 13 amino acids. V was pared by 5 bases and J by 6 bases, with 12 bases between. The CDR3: CASSLYRPDTQYF. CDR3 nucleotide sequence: TGTGCCAGCAGTCTATATCGTCCCGATACGCAGTATTTT.

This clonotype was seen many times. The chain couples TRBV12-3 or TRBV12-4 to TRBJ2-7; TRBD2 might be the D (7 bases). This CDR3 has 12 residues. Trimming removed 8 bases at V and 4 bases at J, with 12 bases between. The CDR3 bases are TGTGCCAGCCTACAGGGAGGGTACGAGCAGTACTTC. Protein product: CASLQGGYEQYF.

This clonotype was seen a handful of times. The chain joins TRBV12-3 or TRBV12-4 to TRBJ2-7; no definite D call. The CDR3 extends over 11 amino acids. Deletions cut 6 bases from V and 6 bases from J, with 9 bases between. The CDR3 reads CASRALGEQYF. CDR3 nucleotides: TGTGCCAGCAGGGCCCTCGGCGAGCAGTACTTC.

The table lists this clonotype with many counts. In DNA form, the CDR3 reads TGCAGTGCTATATCTTGGGGGGTTGAAGCTTTCTTT. This codes for CSAISWGVEAFF. This sequence joins TRBV20-1 and TRBJ1-1; a possible D gene is TRBD1 (5 bases). This CDR3 is 12 amino acids long. Per the germline V gene, CDR1 is DFQATT and CDR2 is SNEGSKA (reference sequence). The V gene lost 4 bases and the J gene lost 7 bases, with 13 bases spanning the gap.

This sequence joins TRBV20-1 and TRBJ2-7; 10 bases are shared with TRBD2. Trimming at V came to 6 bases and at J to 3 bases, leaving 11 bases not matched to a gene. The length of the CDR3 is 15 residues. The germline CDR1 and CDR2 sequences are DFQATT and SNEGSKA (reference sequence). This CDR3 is CSAISGGVTVYEQYF. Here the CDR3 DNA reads TGCAGTGCCATCAGCGGGGGGGTAACGGTCTACGAGCAGTACTTC.

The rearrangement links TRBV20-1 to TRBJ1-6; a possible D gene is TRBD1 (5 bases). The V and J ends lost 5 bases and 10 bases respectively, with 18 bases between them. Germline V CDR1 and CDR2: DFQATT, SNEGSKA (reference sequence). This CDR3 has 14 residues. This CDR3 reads CSAGRQLTHSPLHF. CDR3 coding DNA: TGCAGTGCTGGAAGACAGCTAACCCACTCACCCCTCCACTTT.